This passage covers 25 T cell receptor beta chains from one sample sequenced in a study of post-analysis software for immune sequencing data (dated by TCRdb to between 2014 and 2016). These TCRs are of unknown antigen specificity. The library was obtained by PCR. Sequencing was carried out with an Illumina HiSeq 2500. Unique molecular identifiers were incorporated into TCR beta cDNA libraries to reduce PCR and sequencing biases. TCRdb redid the processing of the public reads, applying fastp at Q25 and MiXCR, and retained in-frame beta chains. Identical CDR3 proteins give one entry, which carries the most common genes and DNA. This sample gives more than 450,000 distinct CDR3 sequences in total; around 44% of them show up just once. More than 1.5% of the sample is taken by the ten largest. Paper-wide results and their limitations: Four to six TRBV segments, including TRBV5-6, TRBV5-1 and TRBV20-1, were significantly more frequent in patients than controls.

The sequencing sample was made of blood. The receptors were sampled from a girl under 18 with multiple sclerosis.

This clonotype was picked up a small number of times. This chain links TRBV20-1 with TRBJ2-5; the D is unclear. Germline CDR1 is DFQATT and CDR2 is SNEGSKA (reference sequence). Trimming took off 3 bases at V and 7 bases at J, with 15 bases between the two ends. This CDR3 has 13 residues. The CDR3 here is CSASKNSEWTQYF. The CDR3 DNA follows: TGCAGTGCTAGTAAGAACTCCGAATGGACCCAGTACTTC.

Only a few counts were recorded for this clonotype. The chain links TRBV12-3 or TRBV12-4 to TRBJ1-2; the D is unclear. With 2 bases removed from V and 1 base from J, the gap between germline ends came to 8 bases. This CDR3 is 14 amino acids long. CDR3 sequence reads: CASSLRLLNYGYTF. The CDR3 region has the DNA TGTGCCAGCAGTTTAAGGCTTCTTAACTATGGCTACACCTTC.

The chain employs TRBV6-1 and TRBJ1-2; the match to TRBD1 covers 7 bases. CDR1 is MNHNS and CDR2 is SASEGT in the germline V gene. V shed 6 bases and J 4 bases; nucleotides not matched to a gene: 8. This CDR3 has 14 residues. The CDR3 DNA follows: TGTGCCAGCAGAGTACAGGGGCTGGGCTATGGCTACACCTTC. Encoded protein: CASRVQGLGYGYTF.

The rearrangement uses TRBV5-1 and TRBJ2-1; D gene unclear. In germline, CDR1 is SGHRS, CDR2 YFSETQ. This CDR3 region has 16 residues. The ends were cut back, 2 bases at V and 0 bases at J, with 12 bases in the middle. CDR3: CASSFRWVSSYNEQFF. The CDR3 region has the DNA TGCGCCAGCAGCTTTCGCTGGGTTAGCTCCTACAATGAGCAGTTCTTC. Full variable domain (missing parts from reference TRBV5-1 and TRBJ2-1): KAGVTQTPRYLIKTRGQQVTLSCSPISGHRSVSWYQQTPGQGLQFLFEYFSETQRNKGNFPGRFSGRQFSNSRSEMNVSTLELGDSALYLCASSFRWVSSYNEQFFGPGTRLTVL.

The chain joins TRBV10-3 to TRBJ1-5; perhaps TRBD1 as D (5 bases). Germline V lookup: CDR1 ENHRY, CDR2 SYGVKD. The V gene lost 1 base and the J gene lost 4 bases, with 14 bases spanning the gap. This CDR3 has 16 amino acids. The CDR3 coding sequence is TGTGCCATCAGTGAGTTACCGACAGAAGGTAATCAGCCCCAGCATTTT. Translating gives CAISELPTEGNQPQHF.

V usage is TRBV10-3 and J usage is TRBJ2-1; 7 bases are shared with TRBD2. Germline CDR1 is ENHRY and CDR2 is SYGVKD. J gave up 7 bases and V 0 bases, and 6 bases lay outside the gene matches. This CDR3 has 15 amino acids. This chain's CDR3 is CAISESQGGKNEQFF. The CDR3 nucleotides are TGTGCCATCAGTGAGTCTCAGGGAGGGAAGAATGAGCAGTTCTTC.

This clonotype has more than one count but fewer than ten. The chain combines TRBV12-3 or TRBV12-4 with TRBJ2-7; possibly TRBD2 for D (5 bases). Trimming pared 1 base from V and 3 bases from J, leaving 19 bases between. The CDR3 loop spans 17 amino acids. CDR3 in amino acids: CASSLDTPRGYSYEQYF. CDR3 sequence (DNA): TGTGCCAGCAGTTTAGATACCCCGAGAGGGTACAGCTACGAGCAGTACTTC.

This clonotype was counted between two and nine times. The chain has TRBV12-3 or TRBV12-4 and TRBJ1-2, with TRBD1 matching over 8 bases. The CDR3 consists of 13 residues. After removal of 6 bases from V and 5 bases from J, the junction contained 5 bases not matched to a gene. CDR3 residues: CASRPDRAYGYTF. The CDR3 DNA reads as TGTGCCAGCAGGCCGGACAGGGCGTATGGCTACACCTTC.

This chain joins TRBV7-2 and TRBJ1-2; 8 bases line up with TRBD1. Germline V lookup: CDR1 SGHTA, CDR2 FQGNSA. This CDR3 has 15 amino acids. The J segment lost 6 bases and the V segment lost 6 bases, leaving 12 bases of the junction unmatched. The CDR3, as DNA: TGTGCCAGCAGGGCCCTGGACAGGGACGGTCATGGCTACACCTTC. Translated, it gives CASRALDRDGHGYTF.

The J gene is TRBJ2-5, the V gene TRBV5-1; D might be TRBD1 (5 bases). Between the trimmed V and J ends, which lost 4 bases and 4 bases, there was a span of 14 bases. The CDR3 spans 14 residues. Per germline, CDR1 SGHRS and CDR2 YFSETQ. The CDR3 is CASSPTTRGETQYF. Here the CDR3 DNA reads TGCGCCAGCAGCCCCACGACAAGGGGAGAGACCCAGTACTTC.

The rearrangement joins TRBV6-5 to TRBJ1-1; D possibly corresponds to TRBD1 (5 bases). V was cut by 7 bases and J by 7 bases, with 10 bases left in between. Germline V gene sequence: CDR1 MNHEY, CDR2 SVGAGI. The CDR3 covers 11 residues. In nucleotides, the CDR3 is TGTGCCAGCACTGTCGGGGGTGAAGCTTTCTTT. Encoded protein: CASTVGGEAFF.

The chain combines TRBV19 with TRBJ2-2; the D gene is possibly TRBD1 (6 bases). The V gene lost 0 bases and the J gene lost 3 bases, with 8 bases spanning the gap. CDR3 length: 15 amino acids. Germline V gene lookup returns CDR1 LNHDA and CDR2 SQIVND (reference sequence). CDR3 amino acids: CASSIDRGYTGELFF. In nucleotides, the CDR3 is TGTGCCAGTAGTATAGACAGGGGCTACACCGGGGAGCTGTTTTTT.

CDR3 amino acids: CAASRDRVNEQYF. The CDR3 nucleotides read TGTGCCGCATCACGGGACAGGGTCAACGAGCAGTACTTC. This chain uses TRBV10-3 with TRBJ2-4; 9 bases agree with TRBD1. The DNA end lines up better with TRBJ2-7; the J call may be wrong. Looked up from germline, CDR1 is ENHRY and CDR2 is SYGVKD. This CDR3 spans 13 amino acids.

The J gene is TRBJ2-5, the V gene TRBV5-1; 12 nucleotides agree with TRBD1. The CDR3 is 18 amino acids. The J segment lost 5 bases and the V segment lost 5 bases, leaving 16 bases of the junction unmatched. Germline-derived CDR1 and CDR2 are SGHRS and YFSETQ. In DNA form, the CDR3 reads TGCGCCAGCAGGAGGACTGGGGTGGGACAGGGGGCTAAGGAGACCCAGTACTTC. It codes for CASRRTGVGQGAKETQYF.

A few counts support this clonotype. The junction shows a germline mismatch at one end, possibly a read error. The V gene is TRBV7-7, the J gene TRBJ2-2, with TRBD2 identical over 11 bases. CDR3 length: 15 amino acids. The germline CDR1 and CDR2 sequences are SSHAT and FNYEAQ (reference sequence). The CDR3 is CASSLLAGADGELFF. The CDR3 DNA follows: TGTGCTAGCAGCTTACTAGCGGGAGCGGACGGGGAGCTGTTTTTT.

The chain links TRBV9 to TRBJ1-1; D remains unclear. V shed 0 bases and J shed 0 bases, with 9 bases lying between them. Per the germline V gene, CDR1 is SGDLS and CDR2 is YYNGEE. The CDR3 length is 15 residues. The DNA of the CDR3 is TGTGCCAGCAGCGTAGAACCACAGATGAACACTGAAGCTTTCTTT. This encodes CASSVEPQMNTEAFF.

The J gene is TRBJ2-2, the V gene TRBV29-1; no reliable D call. V lost 7 bases and J 2 bases, leaving 5 bases between the germline ends. Germline CDR1 SQVTM, CDR2 ANQGSEA. The CDR3 totals 11 residues. The CDR3 nucleotides are TGCAGCGGGGCAAACACCGGGGAGCTGTTTTTT. This gives the protein CSGANTGELFF.

This clonotype was seen a handful of times. The rearrangement links TRBV5-1 to TRBJ2-7, with 9 bases lining up with TRBD1. The CDR3 has 13 amino acids. J lost 4 bases, V lost 6 bases, and 5 bases had no gene match. The germline CDR1 and CDR2 sequences are SGHRS and YFSETQ. CDR3 in amino acids: CASTKTGGYEQYF. The CDR3 nucleotides read TGCGCCAGCACCAAGACAGGGGGTTACGAGCAGTACTTC.

This clonotype was seen at least ten times. The chain links TRBV10-3 to TRBJ2-7, with D perhaps TRBD2 (5 bases). There are 14 residues in the CDR3. Trimming took off 2 bases at V and 3 bases at J, with 11 bases between the two ends. The germline gives CDR1 ENHRY, CDR2 SYGVKD. CDR3 in amino acids: CAISEKWRIYEQYF. The CDR3 DNA is TGTGCCATCAGTGAGAAGTGGAGGATCTACGAGCAGTACTTC.

The chain has TRBV3-1 and TRBJ2-7, with D possibly matching TRBD2 (6 bases). The CDR3 covers 18 residues. With 1 base removed from V and 1 base from J, the gap between germline ends came to 20 bases. The germline CDR1 and CDR2 sequences are LGHDT and YNNKEL (reference sequence). For the CDR3, the DNA is TGTGCCAGCAGCCAAGGCTGGCCTAGCGCCTGGAGATCCTACGAGCAGTACTTC. It specifies CASSQGWPSAWRSYEQYF.

The rearrangement joins TRBV12-3 or TRBV12-4 to TRBJ1-1; weak D call: TRBD1 (5 bases). The germline V and J ends were trimmed by 3 bases and 6 bases, with 8 bases remaining between them. This CDR3 has 12 amino acids. The CDR3 DNA sequence: TGTGCCAGCAGTTTTTGGGGGGCTGAAGCTTTCTTT. This gives the protein CASSFWGAEAFF.

V and J are TRBV9 and TRBJ2-7; the D gene is possibly TRBD2 (6 bases). Trimming removed 4 bases at V and 2 bases at J, with 16 bases between. In germline, CDR1 is SGDLS, CDR2 YYNGEE. There are 15 residues in the CDR3. CDR3 DNA sequence: TGTGCCAGCAGCCTCGGTCCGGGAGACCCCTACGAGCAGTACTTC. Its translation: CASSLGPGDPYEQYF.

V and J are TRBV7-2 and TRBJ2-1; 10 bases are a match to TRBD2. Germline assignment: CDR1 SGHTA and CDR2 FQGNSA. The CDR3 runs to 15 residues. Trimming at V came to 0 bases and at J to 8 bases, leaving 4 bases not matched to a gene. The CDR3: CASSLAALAGYEQFF. DNA for the CDR3: TGTGCCAGCAGCTTAGCCGCACTAGCGGGATATGAGCAGTTCTTC.

The genes are TRBV13 and TRBJ2-7, with 7 bases that match TRBD1. V lost 6 bases, J lost 2 bases, and 13 bases stayed unmatched. CDR3 length: 16 amino acids. The germline gives CDR1 PRHDT, CDR2 FYEKMQ (reference sequence). CDR3 in DNA: TGTGCCAGCAGTTTTTCCACGGGACAGCCAACCTACGAGCAGTACTTC. It is translated as CASSFSTGQPTYEQYF.

V is TRBV5-1 and J is TRBJ2-5, with TRBD1 matching 9 bases. The germline gives CDR1 SGHRS, CDR2 YFSETQ. The CDR3 sequence is 16 residues long. J gave up 4 bases and V 0 bases, and 7 bases lay outside the gene matches. CDR3 sequence reads: CASSLAGQGEGETQYF. CDR3 sequence (DNA): TGCGCCAGCAGCTTGGCGGGACAGGGCGAGGGAGAGACCCAGTACTTC.